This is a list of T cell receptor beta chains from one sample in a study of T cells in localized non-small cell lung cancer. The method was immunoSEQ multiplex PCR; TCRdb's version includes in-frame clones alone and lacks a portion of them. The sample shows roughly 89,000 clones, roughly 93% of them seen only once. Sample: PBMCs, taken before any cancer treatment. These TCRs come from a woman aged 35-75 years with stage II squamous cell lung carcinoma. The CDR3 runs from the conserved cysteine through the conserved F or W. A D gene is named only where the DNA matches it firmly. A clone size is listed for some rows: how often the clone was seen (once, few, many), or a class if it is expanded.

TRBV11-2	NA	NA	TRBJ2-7	TGTGCCAGCAGCTTAGATGTGGACGAGCAGTACTTC	CASSLDVDEQYF
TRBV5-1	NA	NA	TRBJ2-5	TGCGCCAGCAGCCTCGTCGGGGGTAGAGAGACCCAGTACTTC	CASSLVGGRETQYF
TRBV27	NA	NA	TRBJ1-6	TGTGCCAGCAAAGGGGCAGTACATTCACCCCTCCACTTT	CASKGAVHSPLHF
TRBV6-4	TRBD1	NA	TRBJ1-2	TGTGCCAGCAGTGTTTCCGGGACAGCTTATGGCTACACCTTC	CASSVSGTAYGYTF
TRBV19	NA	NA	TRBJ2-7	TGTGCCAGTAGTACCACACTCCGACAATTCGAGCAGTACTTC	CASSTTLRQFEQYF
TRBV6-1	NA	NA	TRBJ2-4	TGTGCCAGCAGTATAGGTTCAGAAAACATTCAGTACTTC	CASSIGSENIQYF
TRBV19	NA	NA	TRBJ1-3	TGTGCCAGTAGTATTTGGTCAGGGTCTGGAAACACCATATATTTT	CASSIWSGSGNTIYF
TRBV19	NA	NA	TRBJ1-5	TGTGCCAGTAGTATTAAATGGACAGCCAATCAGCCCCAGCATTTT	CASSIKWTANQPQHF
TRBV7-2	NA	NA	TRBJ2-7	TGTGCCAGCAGCTTTTTTGTGGATCCTTCGTACGAGCAGTACTTC	CASSFFVDPSYEQYF
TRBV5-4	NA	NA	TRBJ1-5	TGTGCCAGCAGCTTGGATGGGAACAATCAGCCCCAGCATTTT	CASSLDGNNQPQHF
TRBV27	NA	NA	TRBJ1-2	TGTGCCAGCAGACGCCCGGGACTCTATGGCTACACCTTC	CASRRPGLYGYTF
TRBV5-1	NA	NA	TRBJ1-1	TGCGCCAGCAGCCCGACGTCGACGCTCTTTTCGAACACTGAAGCTTTCTTT	CASSPTSTLFSNTEAFF
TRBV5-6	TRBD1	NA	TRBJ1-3	TGTGCCAGCAGCGTAGGGACAGACTCCTCTGGAAACACCATATATTTT	CASSVGTDSSGNTIYF
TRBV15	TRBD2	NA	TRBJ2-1	TGTGCCACCAGCAGAGACAAGCGGGAGTCGCATGAGCAGTTCTTC	CATSRDKRESHEQFF
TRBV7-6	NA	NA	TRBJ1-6	TGTGCCAGCAGGGGTGCCGGCGATTCACCCCTCCACTTT	CASRGAGDSPLHF
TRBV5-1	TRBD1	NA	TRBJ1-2	TGCGCCAGCAGCCCTGGGAGGGGACAGGGGCACCCTAAGGTGGACGGCTACACCTTC	CASSPGRGQGHPKVDGYTF
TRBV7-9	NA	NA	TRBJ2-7	TGTGCCAGCAGCAGTACAGCCTCCTACGAGCAGTACTTC	CASSSTASYEQYF
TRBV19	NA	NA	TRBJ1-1	TGTGCCAGTAGTATGAGCCAACGCGGGGCTTTCTTT	CASSMSQRGAFF
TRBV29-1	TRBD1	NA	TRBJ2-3	TGCAGCGTAACAGGGGCTCGGGTTACGCAGTATTTT	CSVTGARVTQYF
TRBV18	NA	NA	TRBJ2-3	TGTGCCAGCTCACCCACAGATACGCAGTATTTT	CASSPTDTQYF
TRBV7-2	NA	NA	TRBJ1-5	TGTGCCAGCAGCCCCTTGGTGGCTCAGCCCCAGCATTTT	CASSPLVAQPQHF
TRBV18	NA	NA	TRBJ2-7	TGTGCCAGCTCACCCCTCCGGACGGAATACGAGCAGTACTTC	CASSPLRTEYEQYF
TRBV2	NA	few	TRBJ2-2	TGTGCCGGACGAGGGGACAACACCGGGGAGCTGTTTTTT	CAGRGDNTGELFF
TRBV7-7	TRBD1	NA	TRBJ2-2	TGTGCCAGCAGCACGGACAGGGTTGCCGGGGAGCTGTTTTTT	CASSTDRVAGELFF
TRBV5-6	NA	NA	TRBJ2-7	TGTGCCAGCAGCTCACGGGGACTGGTTAACTACGAGCAGTACTTC	CASSSRGLVNYEQYF
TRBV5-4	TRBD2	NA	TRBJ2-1	TGTGCCAGCAGCCTACTAGCGGGAGGGGATGAGCAGTTCTTC	CASSLLAGGDEQFF
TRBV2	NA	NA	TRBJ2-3	TGTGCCAGCAGTGTCTTCCCGGATACGCAGTATTTT	CASSVFPDTQYF
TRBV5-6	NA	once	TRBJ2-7	TGTGCCAGCAGCTTGGGGACAACCTACGAGCAGTACTTC	CASSLGTTYEQYF
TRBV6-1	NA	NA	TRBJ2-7	TGTGCCAGCACCGGACAGATCAAATCCTACGAGCAGTACTTC	CASTGQIKSYEQYF
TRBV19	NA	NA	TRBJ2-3	TGTGCCAGTAGTCCAACGCAGAGGGCGAGATTCACAGATACGCAGTATTTT	CASSPTQRARFTDTQYF
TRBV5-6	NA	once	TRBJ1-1	TGTGCCAGCAGCTGGGGAAGAAACACTGAAGCTTTCTTT	CASSWGRNTEAFF
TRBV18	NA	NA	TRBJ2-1	TGTGCCAGCTCACCACAGGGGAATGAGCAGTTCTTC	CASSPQGNEQFF
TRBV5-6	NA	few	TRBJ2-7	TGTGCCAGCAGCTCGACCGGGACCTCCTACGAGCAGTACTTC	CASSSTGTSYEQYF
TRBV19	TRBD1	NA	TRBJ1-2	TGTGCCAGTAGTACCCGGACAGGGATTAACTATGGCTACACCTTC	CASSTRTGINYGYTF
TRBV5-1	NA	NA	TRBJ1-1	TGCGCCAGCAGGTGGGGCCAGACTGAAGCTTTCTTT	CASRWGQTEAFF
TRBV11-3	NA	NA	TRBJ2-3	TGTGCCAGCAGCTTAGATGGGGGTAGCGGATACACAGATACGCAGTATTTT	CASSLDGGSGYTDTQYF
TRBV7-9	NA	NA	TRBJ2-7	TGTGCCAGCAGCTTAGCCGGGCGGGCCACCTACGAGCAGTACTTC	CASSLAGRATYEQYF
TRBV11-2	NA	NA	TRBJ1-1	TGTTCTTGGTTAAAGCCGTGGGAGGGATTGAACACTGAAGCTTTCTTT	CSWLKPWEGLNTEAFF
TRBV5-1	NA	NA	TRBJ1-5	TGCGCCAACACTTTTTCGAGTCAGCCCCAGCATTTT	CANTFSSQPQHF
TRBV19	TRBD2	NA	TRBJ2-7	TGTGCCAGTAGTGACCGGACTAGTTCGTACTTC	CASSDRTSSYF
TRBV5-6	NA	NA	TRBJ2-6	TGTGCCAGCAGCTTGGAAGTCGCAGGGGCTTCTGGGGCCAACGTCCTGACTTTC	CASSLEVAGASGANVLTF
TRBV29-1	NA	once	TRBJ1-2	TGCAGCGTTCTTTCGGTTGGTCGGCTTAACTATGGCTACACCTTC	CSVLSVGRLNYGYTF
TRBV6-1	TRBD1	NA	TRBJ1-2	TGTGCCAGCAGTGGCCGGGACAGGGGAAACTATGGCTACACCTTC	CASSGRDRGNYGYTF
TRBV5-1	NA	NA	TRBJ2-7	TGCGCCAGCAGCTCGGTAAGGACAGTCTCCTACGAGCAGTACTTC	CASSSVRTVSYEQYF
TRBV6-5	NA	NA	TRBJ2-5	TGTGCCACACGGGGTCCAGGCCAAGAGACCCAGTACTTC	CATRGPGQETQYF
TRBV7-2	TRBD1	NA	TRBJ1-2	TGTGCCAGTCCGTCAGGGGGCGGTTTGTCTAACTATGGCTACACCTTC	CASPSGGGLSNYGYTF
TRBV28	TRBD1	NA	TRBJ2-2	TGTGCCAGCGGACCCCCCGGACAGGCCCAATCCGGGGAGCTGTTTTTT	CASGPPGQAQSGELFF
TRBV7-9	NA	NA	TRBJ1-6	TGTGCCAGCAGCCCGGAGGGGGGCCTTTCACCCCTCCACTTT	CASSPEGGLSPLHF
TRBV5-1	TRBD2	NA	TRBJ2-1	TGCGCCAGCAGCCCCGTCGTGCGGGGGGAAGAGCAGTTCTTC	CASSPVVRGEEQFF
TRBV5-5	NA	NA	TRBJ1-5	TGTGCCAGCAGCCCGGCTACGGGGCGATTCAATCAGCCCCAGCATTTT	CASSPATGRFNQPQHF
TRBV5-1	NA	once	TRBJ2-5	TGCGCCAGCAGCTTGGACGGTCGCACCCAAGAGACCCAGTACTTC	CASSLDGRTQETQYF
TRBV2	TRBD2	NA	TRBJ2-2	TGTGCCAGGGGGGGGAGCTCCCGTGCCGGGGAGCTGTTTTTT	CARGGSSRAGELFF
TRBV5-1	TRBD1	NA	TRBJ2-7	TGCGCCAGCAGCTTGGGGACAGGTATAACCTACGAGCAGTACTTC	CASSLGTGITYEQYF
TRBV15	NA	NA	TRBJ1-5	TGTGCCACCAGCAGAGGAGGGGAATATCAGCCCCAGCATTTT	CATSRGGEYQPQHF
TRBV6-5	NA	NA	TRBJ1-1	TGTGCCAGCAGTCGCCAGAGGAACACTGAAGCTTTCTTT	CASSRQRNTEAFF